These T cell receptor beta chains were read from a single sample in a study of identical twins. TCRdb passed the 5' RACE reads through MiXCR, listing each CDR3 protein once. The table shows under 300,000 distinct CDR3 sequences, with over 9.5% occurring only once. The same sample was also studied in work on yellow fever vaccine responses in identical twins.

The sample comprised memory (CD45RO+) T cells sorted from blood. These TCRs come from a woman younger than 30 in good health. The CDR3 runs from the conserved cysteine through the conserved F or W. The D gene is left open where the match is weak. The size entry is marked missing in some rows and otherwise reads once, few, many or a size class.

few	TRBV28	TRBD1	TRBJ1-5	TGTGCCAGCAGTTACGGGACAGTCAATCAGCCCCAGCATTTT	CASSYGTVNQPQHF
many	TRBV29-1	.	TRBJ1-2	TGCAGCGCTCCCACCAAGGGCCTGGGGGGCTACACCTTC	CSAPTKGLGGYTF
.	TRBV24-1	.	TRBJ1-4	TGTGCCACCAGTGATCGCGGGAGAGAAAAACTGTTTTTT	CATSDRGREKLFF
few	TRBV7-2	.	TRBJ1-2	TGTGCCAGCAGCCGGGACGGGAAATTTGATGGCTACACCTTC	CASSRDGKFDGYTF
.	TRBV6-6	.	TRBJ2-7	TGTGCCAGCAGTTACTCGAGCGAGCAGTACTTC	CASSYSSEQYF
.	TRBV18	.	TRBJ1-1	TGTGCCAGCTCACCACAGGTGAACACTGAAGCTTTCTTT	CASSPQVNTEAFF
few	TRBV20-1	.	TRBJ2-1	TGCAGTGGCCCAGGGTCGTACAATGAGCAGTTCTTC	CSGPGSYNEQFF
few	TRBV28	.	TRBJ1-1	TGTGCCAGCAGTGGATTCGGGCGAACTGAAGCTTTCTTT	CASSGFGRTEAFF
.	TRBV6-1	TRBD2	TRBJ2-1	TGTGCCAGCAGTAGGACGGGACTAGCGGCGAATGAGCAGTTCTTC	CASSRTGLAANEQFF
few	TRBV18	.	TRBJ2-2	TGTGCCAGCTCACAAGACCTTGGCGTAAACACCGGGGAGCTGTTTTTT	CASSQDLGVNTGELFF
few	TRBV7-2	.	TRBJ2-5	TGTGCCAGCAGCGCCGACCCACGGACTCCCGACGGGGAGACCCAGTACTTC	CASSADPRTPDGETQYF
.	TRBV6-2/TRBV6-3	.	TRBJ2-7	TGTGCCAGCAGTTACTACGAGGTTTTGGTATACGAGCAGTACTTC	CASSYYEVLVYEQYF
.	TRBV5-1	.	TRBJ1-1	TGCGCCAGCAGCTTCGGGAGCCAGGGGAACACTGAAGCTTTCTTT	CASSFGSQGNTEAFF
few	TRBV2	.	TRBJ2-3	TGTGCCAGCAGCGTAGGGACCTGGACGCAGTATTTT	CASSVGTWTQYF
many	TRBV5-1	.	TRBJ1-2	TGCGCCAGCGACCGGGACGGATCCTATGGCTACACCTTC	CASDRDGSYGYTF
.	TRBV2	TRBD2	TRBJ2-5	TGTGCCAGCAGTGAATTCGGGACTAGTCCCTGGGAGACCCAGTACTTC	CASSEFGTSPWETQYF
.	TRBV6-2/TRBV6-3	.	TRBJ2-6	TGTGCCAGCAGTTACGACAGCTCTGGGGCCAACGTCCTGACTTTC	CASSYDSSGANVLTF
few	TRBV5-1	TRBD1	TRBJ2-2	TGCGCCAGCAGCTGGGGGACAGGGGGCCCCGGGGAGCTGTTTTTT	CASSWGTGGPGELFF
.	TRBV10-1	.	TRBJ2-1	TGCGCCAGCAGTGAGTCGACGGTTAAAGGGAGGCGGTTCTTC	CASSESTVKGRRFF
.	TRBV6-4	.	TRBJ2-1	TGTGCCAGCAGTGAGTGGCTGGAAAATGAGCAGTTCTTC	CASSEWLENEQFF
.	TRBV20-1	TRBD2	TRBJ2-3	TGCAGTGCTCCACGACCTCCACTAGCGGGCCGCACAGATACGCAGTATTTT	CSAPRPPLAGRTDTQYF
.	TRBV7-9	TRBD2	TRBJ2-1	TGTGCCAGCAGCTTAGGAAAGACCTCTAGCGGGGAGACGACGCAGTTCTTC	CASSLGKTSSGETTQFF
few	TRBV18	TRBD1	TRBJ2-3	TGTGCCAGCTCACCGGGGACAGGGGCTCCAGATACGCAGTATTTT	CASSPGTGAPDTQYF
.	TRBV5-1	TRBD2	TRBJ2-7	TGCGCCAGCAGCTTGGAGGGTAGCGGGAAGGCCTCAACCTACGAGCAGTACTTC	CASSLEGSGKASTYEQYF
.	TRBV10-3	TRBD1	TRBJ1-2	TGTGCCATCAGTGCAGGACAGGGGACCAGCTATGGCTACACCTTC	CAISAGQGTSYGYTF
.	TRBV5-1	.	TRBJ2-1	TGCGCCAGCAGCCCAGCCGAGGAAGAGCAGTTCTTC	CASSPAEEEQFF
.	TRBV18	.	TRBJ2-3	TGTGCCAGCTCACCCCCGAGTGGGATAGATACGCAGTATTTT	CASSPPSGIDTQYF
few	TRBV7-9	TRBD2	TRBJ2-1	TGTGCCAGCAGCGCGTGGACTAGCGGGGGAAATGAGCAGTTCTTC	CASSAWTSGGNEQFF
few	TRBV5-1	.	TRBJ2-7	TGCGCCAGCAGCTTGGGTGAACAAGGCGAGCAGTACTTC	CASSLGEQGEQYF
.	TRBV19	.	TRBJ2-4	TGTGCCAGTAGTATTCTCTGGGACACCGTAGCCAAAAACATTCAGTACTTC	CASSILWDTVAKNIQYF
many	TRBV29-1	.	TRBJ2-7	TGCAGCGTTGAACCCCCGGGCAGGAACTACGAGCAGTACTTC	CSVEPPGRNYEQYF
.	TRBV19	.	TRBJ2-6	TGTGCCAGTAGTATAAGGTTGTCTGGGGCCAACGTCCTGACTTTC	CASSIRLSGANVLTF
.	TRBV11-2	.	TRBJ2-5	TGTGCCAGCAGCTTATGGCGGCAAGAGACCCAGTACTTC	CASSLWRQETQYF
few	TRBV11-2	.	TRBJ2-2	TGTGCCAGCAGCTTAATCCAGGGAGGCACCGGGGAGCTGTTTTTT	CASSLIQGGTGELFF
.	TRBV7-7	TRBD1	TRBJ2-4	TGTGCTAGCAGACAACGGGACAGGGGGCGGGAGGTGGCCAAAAACATTCAGTACTTC	CASRQRDRGREVAKNIQYF
.	TRBV28	TRBD1	TRBJ2-3	TGTGCCAGCAGTCCCGTACAGGGGGTAGGCACAGATACGCAGTATTTT	CASSPVQGVGTDTQYF
.	TRBV6-5	.	TRBJ2-6	TGTGCCAGCAGTTACTCGAAAAGCGTCGGGGCCAACGTCCTGACTTTC	CASSYSKSVGANVLTF
.	TRBV24-1	.	TRBJ1-5	TGTGCCACCGTGTATCAGCCCCAGCATTTT	CATVYQPQHF
few	TRBV4-3	.	TRBJ2-1	TGCGCCAGCAGCCAAGATATGATAGCAGCGGATGAGCAGTTCTTC	CASSQDMIAADEQFF
few	TRBV6-1	TRBD2	TRBJ2-5	TGTGCCAGCAGTGGCCGGGGGGAGACCCGGTACTTC	CASSGRGETRYF
.	TRBV20-1	TRBD2	TRBJ2-7	TGCAGTGCTAGGTCTAGCGGGGCCGCCTACGAGCAGTACTTC	CSARSSGAAYEQYF
once	TRBV19	.	TRBJ2-2	TGTGCCAGTAGTATTGGGACCCTTTATCCCGGGGAGCTGTTTTTT	CASSIGTLYPGELFF
.	TRBV28	.	TRBJ2-7	TGTGCCAGCAGTTTTCAGGGAATGCCCTACGAGCAGTACTTC	CASSFQGMPYEQYF
many	TRBV5-1	TRBD1	TRBJ2-5	TGCGCCAGCGAACAGGGGACACCAGCCGGGGAGACCCAGTACTTC	CASEQGTPAGETQYF
few	TRBV12-3/TRBV12-4	TRBD2	TRBJ2-2	TGTGCCAGCAGTTTTGGGAGATTCCCAGACACGACTAGCGGCAGGAGGGTAGCCGGGGAGCTGTTTTTT	CASSFGRFPDTTSGRRVAGELFF
medium-sized	TRBV10-2	.	TRBJ1-5	TGCGCCAGCAGTGAGGGGGAGGAGAATCAGCCCCAGCATTTT	CASSEGEENQPQHF